The clone carrying this T cell receptor (beta chain) was seen more than once but under ten times. Its specificity is unknown. The data derive from a study of OX40 agonist ivuxolimab in advanced cancers. Trimming cost V 0 bases and J 3 bases, with 12 bases left between them. Germline V gene lookup returns CDR1 SGHRS and CDR2 YFSETQ. This CDR3 is 16 amino acids long. Whole-study findings and limits: Relative to CD4+ cells, CD8+ T cells on average had more expanded clones. At doses 0.1 to 3.0 mg/kg, CD4+ and CD8+ clones expanded.

Sequenced by immunoSEQ multiplex PCR; TCRdb stores in-frame clones only, minus some. This sample has tens of thousands of clones, with 86% found just once. This material consisted of CD4+ or CD8+ T cells sorted from blood, taken in a trial of the OX40 agonist ivuxolimab. This receptor was taken from an adult with an advanced solid tumor such as melanoma, head and neck, liver or kidney cancer. The chain uses TRBV5-1 and TRBJ1-4; D is perhaps TRBD1 (6 bases). The CDR3 spells CASSLAVGAPNEKLFF. The DNA for the CDR3 is TGCGCCAGCAGCTTGGCCGTGGGGGCCCCTAATGAAAAACTGTTTTTT. Looking up the rest from reference TRBV5-1 and TRBJ1-4 gives the full variable domain: KAGVTQTPRYLIKTRGQQVTLSCSPISGHRSVSWYQQTPGQGLQFLFEYFSETQRNKGNFPGRFSGRQFSNSRSEMNVSTLELGDSALYLCASSLAVGAPNEKLFFGSGTQLSVL.